This TCR beta chain derives from a study of monozygotic twins with cystic fibrosis. Trimming stripped 1 base from V and 0 bases from J, with 16 bases between. Germline-derived CDR1 and CDR2 are SGHVS and FNYEAQ. This CDR3 has 18 residues. Clones were read by immunoSEQ multiplex PCR, and TCRdb kept only the in-frame ones, dropping some. This repertoire shows 13,000 or so clones, roughly nine tenths found once; its top ten account for 0.73%. The receptor was derived from a boy between 10 and 17 years old with cystic fibrosis. Material: blood. The chain employs TRBV7-6 and TRBJ1-5; D is perhaps TRBD1 (5 bases). CDR3 sequence reads: CASSLELAGGDSNQPQHF. Here the CDR3 DNA reads TGTGCCAGCAGCTTAGAGTTAGCGGGGGGAGATAGCAATCAGCCCCAGCATTTT. Drawing the rest from reference TRBV7-6 and TRBJ1-5, the complete variable domain is GAGVSQSPRYKVTKRGQDVALRCDPISGHVSLYWYRQALGQGPEFLTYFNYEAQQDKSGLPNDRFSAERPEGSISTLTIQRTEQRDSAMYRCASSLELAGGDSNQPQHFGDGTRLSIL.